This entry lists 17 T cell receptor beta chains sequenced from one sample in a study of T cells in Graves' hyperthyroidism and ophthalmopathy. What was amplified from RNA transcripts were TCR beta CDR3 regions. A set of HTBI primers served as the primers for a first-round RT-PCR of the TCR CDR3. TCRdb reprocessed the multiplex PCR reads via MiXCR and lists one record per CDR3 protein. The data contain approximately 740,000 distinct CDR3 sequences, approximately 14% of them singletons. The sequencing sample was made of blood. The receptor set was obtained from a woman younger than 30 with Graves' hyperthyroidism.

The chain employs TRBV6-1 and TRBJ2-1, with D unresolved. The CDR3 contains 11 residues. Trimming stripped 5 bases from V and 7 bases from J, with 6 bases between. Germline-derived CDR1 and CDR2 are MNHNS and SASEGT. The CDR3 protein is CASSTWNEQFF. CDR3 in DNA: TGTGCCAGCAGTACCTGGAATGAGCAGTTCTTC.

There are many counts of this clonotype. The chain combines TRBV10-3 with TRBJ2-7; D remains ambiguous. The CDR3 is 13 residues long. Germline lookup yields CDR1 ENHRY and CDR2 SYGVKD. V gave up 4 bases and J gave up 3 bases, with 10 bases separating them. CDR3 sequence reads: CAISVGSYYEQYF. The CDR3 coding sequence is TGTGCCATCAGTGTTGGGTCCTACTACGAGCAGTACTTC.

Note on this clonotype: A single base separates this from a much larger clone, so it may be a read error. This chain connects TRBV6-5 to TRBJ1-2; no reliable D call. CDR3 length: 14 residues. Germline-derived CDR1 and CDR2 are MNHEY and SVGAGI. V was shortened by 0 bases and J by 7 bases, with 12 bases between the two germline ends. The CDR3 coding sequence is TGTGCCAGCAGTTACTCGTCGGGCCTCATTGGCTACACCTTC. Its protein is CASSYSSGLIGYTF.

This clonotype has ten or more counts. The CDR3 nucleotides are TGTGCCAGCAGTTACTCTTTCAGGAGTCCCTACGAGCAGTACTTC. Its translation: CASSYSFRSPYEQYF. The chain is built from TRBV6-2 or TRBV6-3 and TRBJ2-7; D gene ambiguous. The V gene lost 0 bases and the J gene lost 2 bases, with 11 bases spanning the gap. The germline V gene encodes CDR1 MNHEY and CDR2 SVGEGT. CDR3 length: 15 residues.

The chain has TRBV6-5 and TRBJ1-4; 7 nucleotides line up with TRBD1. The CDR3 sequence is 15 residues long. J gave up 8 bases and V 2 bases, and 8 bases lay outside the gene matches. Germline V CDR1 and CDR2: MNHEY, SVGAGI. The CDR3 DNA reads TGTGCCAGCAGTTACCGCGACAGGGAGGGGGAAAAACTGTTTTTT. Encoded protein: CASSYRDREGEKLFF.

This sequence joins TRBV4-1 and TRBJ2-1; the D gene is possibly TRBD1 (5 bases). Between the trimmed V and J ends, which lost 3 bases and 2 bases, there was a span of 8 bases. The CDR3 runs to 14 residues. Germline values: CDR1 MGHRA, CDR2 YSYEKL. The CDR3 reads CASSHTGPYNEQFF. The CDR3 DNA reads as TGCGCCAGCAGCCATACAGGACCCTACAATGAGCAGTTCTTC.

This clonotype was observed many times. The V and J genes are TRBV18 and TRBJ2-7; no reliable D call. Looked up from germline, CDR1 is KGHSH and CDR2 is LQKENI. V was shortened by 0 bases and J by 1 base, with 4 bases between the two germline ends. This CDR3 is 13 amino acids long. The CDR3 nucleotides are TGTGCCAGCTCACCACCGACTTCCTACGAGCAGTACTTC. Translating gives CASSPPTSYEQYF.

Remarks on this clonotype: The junction departs from germline at one end; a sequencing error may be responsible. As DNA, the CDR3 is TGTGCCAACAGTTTTGAGGGGGCGGGCAACACTGAAGCTTTCTTT. Translation gives CANSFEGAGNTEAFF. The V gene is TRBV28, the J gene TRBJ1-1; TRBD1 aligns across 7 bases. The germline gives CDR1 MDHEN, CDR2 SYDVKM. This CDR3 has 15 amino acids.

This clonotype was seen ten or more times. The chain couples TRBV20-1 to TRBJ1-2; D unresolved. CDR1 and CDR2 (germline): DFQATT, SNEGSKA (reference sequence). The V and J ends lost 0 bases and 2 bases respectively, with 7 bases between them. This CDR3 has 13 residues. The CDR3 spells CSARDKGNYGYTF. CDR3 nucleotides: TGCAGTGCTAGAGACAAAGGGAACTATGGCTACACCTTC.

This clonotype showed up many times. This chain joins TRBV2 and TRBJ1-2, with D perhaps matching TRBD1 (6 bases). Germline assignment: CDR1 SNHLY and CDR2 FYNNEI. Trimming pared 2 bases from V and 2 bases from J, leaving 9 bases between. This CDR3 spans 14 amino acids. This chain's CDR3 is CASSEQGKNYGYTF. CDR3 nucleotides: TGTGCCAGCAGTGAACAGGGGAAAAACTATGGCTACACCTTC.

The chain carries TRBV5-1 and TRBJ2-1; tentatively, D is TRBD2 (6 bases). The CDR3 is made up of 16 amino acids. The germline V and J ends were trimmed by 2 bases and 2 bases, with 14 bases remaining between them. The germline gives CDR1 SGHRS, CDR2 YFSETQ. CDR3 sequence reads: CASSFIPSETYNEQFF. DNA of the CDR3: TGCGCCAGCAGCTTCATACCTAGCGAAACCTACAATGAGCAGTTCTTC.

Ten or more counts support this clonotype. The V and J genes are TRBV7-6 and TRBJ2-3, with a tentative D call TRBD2 (6 bases). Germline values: CDR1 SGHVS, CDR2 FNYEAQ. The ends were cut back, 5 bases at V and 4 bases at J, with 10 bases in the middle. This CDR3 comprises 13 residues. The CDR3 loop reads CASSQAGADTQYF. In DNA, the CDR3 is TGTGCCAGCAGCCAAGCGGGCGCAGATACGCAGTATTTT.

This clonotype occurred a few times. V gene TRBV10-3 combines with J gene TRBJ2-1; tentatively, D is TRBD2 (6 bases). The V and J ends lost 6 bases and 8 bases respectively, with 17 bases between them. Germline V lookup: CDR1 ENHRY, CDR2 SYGVKD. The CDR3 contains 14 residues. CDR3 sequence: CAISRELASDEQFF. CDR3 bases: TGTGCCATCAGCCGAGAACTAGCTAGCGATGAGCAGTTCTTC.

This clonotype came up a few times. This chain joins TRBV7-2 and TRBJ2-7; no reliable D call. V was cut by 5 bases and J by 6 bases, with 11 bases left in between. The germline gives CDR1 SGHTA, CDR2 FQGNSA. The CDR3 loop spans 12 amino acids. CDR3 DNA: TGTGCCAGCAGCCCCTCCCAGCCCGAGCAGTACTTC. It specifies CASSPSQPEQYF.

V and J are TRBV5-5 and TRBJ2-1, with 13 bases lining up with TRBD2. This CDR3 has 17 amino acids. The junction had 5 bases not matched to a gene; V was cut back by 4 bases and J by 1 base. CDR1 is SGHKS, CDR2 YYEKEE, per germline (reference sequence). DNA of the CDR3: TGTGCCAGCAGCATAACTAGCGGGAGGGATTCCTACAATGAGCAGTTCTTC. It yields the protein CASSITSGRDSYNEQFF.

This clonotype was seen only a few times. The genes are TRBV9 and TRBJ2-1; D is undetermined. The CDR3 is 16 amino acids. The ends were cut back, 0 bases at V and 6 bases at J, with 16 bases in the middle. Germline V gene data show CDR1 as SGDLS and CDR2 as YYNGEE. The CDR3 nucleotides read TGTGCCAGCAGCGTAGCGGATATACTGAACCTCAATGAGCAGTTCTTC. Protein sequence: CASSVADILNLNEQFF.

This clonotype has a count of ten or more. The gene calls are TRBV2 and TRBJ2-3; D unclear. CDR3 length equals 13 residues. CDR1 is SNHLY and CDR2 is FYNNEI in the germline V gene. Trimming pared 6 bases from V and 5 bases from J, leaving 12 bases between. The CDR3 spells CASRAFTGDTQYF. In DNA form, the CDR3 reads TGTGCCAGCAGGGCTTTTACGGGAGATACGCAGTATTTT.